The clone carrying this T cell receptor (beta chain) came up a few times. The data were obtained in a study of shared clonotypes between healthy human individuals. On the study more broadly: The study drew on a couple of women and a few men aged 18 to 49 as donors.

Between the trimmed V and J ends, which lost 5 bases and 0 bases, there was a span of 10 bases. The CDR3 has 15 amino acids. Germline CDR1 SNHLY, CDR2 FYNNEI. Recent acute infections and vaccinations were absent in the healthy HIV-negative adult donors. The donor cohort consisted entirely of Caucasian adults residing in Nashville, Tennessee. Repertoires were generated with immunoSEQ multiplex PCR, while TCRdb's copy carries only in-frame clones and drops some. The table has 550,000 to 800,000 clones, less than 95% seen once; the top ten hold less than 40%. The sequencing sample was made of memory CD8+ T cells from PBMCs. Described subset: CD45RO+ cells pooled with CCR7-negative TemRA cells. This chain joins TRBV2 and TRBJ1-4; D perhaps matches TRBD1 (6 bases). The TCR was taken from a man aged 18 to 35 in good health. Some clones in this sample may be carry-over from other donors' samples. The CDR3 DNA is TGTGCCAGCAGTACCACAGGGACAACTAATGAAAAACTGTTTTTT. This codes for CASSTTGTTNEKLFF.